The 30 T cell receptor beta chains presented below share a single source sample, sequenced in a study of CD4+ T cells in melanoma. This table comes from immunoSEQ multiplex PCR, and its TCRdb copy is limited to in-frame clones, with some not included. The sample records around 110,000 clones, around 92% being singletons. Sequencing was performed on peripheral blood. These receptors were taken from a human donor with melanoma.

The CDR3 nucleotides read TGTGCCAGTATCACCAGGGTCCAGCCCCAGCATTTT. Protein: CASITRVQPQHF. The V gene is TRBV19, the J gene TRBJ1-5; maybe TRBD1 (5 bases). Trimming left V 7 bases short and J 7 bases short, with 11 bases between. This CDR3 is 12 amino acids long. Germline-derived CDR1 and CDR2 are LNHDA and SQIVND (reference sequence).

Regarding this clone: Other DNA sequences in this specimen translate into the identical CDR3. This chain uses TRBV19 with TRBJ2-7, with D perhaps matching TRBD1 (5 bases). Germline values: CDR1 LNHDA, CDR2 SQIVND (reference sequence). Trimming took off 8 bases at V and 1 base at J, with 15 bases between the two ends. The CDR3 covers 14 residues. The CDR3 nucleotides are TGTGCCAGTGGGGCCAACAGGATTTCCTACGAGCAGTACTTC. Its translation: CASGANRISYEQYF.

The rearrangement links TRBV4-2 to TRBJ1-1; possible D gene TRBD1, 5 bases. V shed 0 bases and J shed 5 bases, with 19 bases lying between them. Germline lookup yields CDR1 LGHNA and CDR2 YNFKEQ. This CDR3 has 17 amino acids. As DNA, the CDR3 is TGTGCCAGCAGCCAAGAAGGCCCAAAGGGGTCAGGAACTGAAGCTTTCTTT. Translating gives CASSQEGPKGSGTEAFF.

This chain connects TRBV28 to TRBJ2-7; D not certain. The CDR3 covers 13 residues. Trimming stripped 6 bases from V and 7 bases from J, with 16 bases between. Germline-derived CDR1 and CDR2 are MDHEN and SYDVKM. This CDR3 is CASRNPVVGEQYF. The CDR3 DNA reads as TGTGCCAGCAGAAATCCCGTCGTGGGGGAGCAGTACTTC.

The chain has TRBV9 and TRBJ2-2; D remains unclear. Between the trimmed V and J ends, which lost 1 base and 2 bases, there was a span of 12 bases. The length of the CDR3 is 16 residues. Germline V CDR1 and CDR2: SGDLS, YYNGEE. The CDR3 bases are TGTGCCAGCAGCGTATTCGGCGGAGCCAACACCGGGGAGCTGTTTTTT. It encodes CASSVFGGANTGELFF.

V is TRBV5-1 and J is TRBJ2-1, with TRBD1 matching 8 bases. Germline lookup yields CDR1 SGHRS and CDR2 YFSETQ. There are 14 residues in the CDR3. The J segment lost 5 bases and the V segment lost 0 bases, leaving 1 base of the junction unmatched. In nucleotides, the CDR3 is TGCGCCAGCAGCTTGGCGACAGGGGACAATGAGCAGTTCTTC. The encoded protein is CASSLATGDNEQFF.

The CDR3 spells CASSLGGLAGGIPDTQYF. CDR3 DNA: TGTGCCAGCAGCTTAGGGGGACTAGCGGGGGGCATTCCAGATACGCAGTATTTT. The chain links TRBV7-2 to TRBJ2-3; 15 bases align to TRBD2. V lost 1 base and J lost 4; bases outside the gene matches: 6. Per the germline V gene, CDR1 is SGHTA and CDR2 is FQGNSA. The CDR3 is 18 amino acids.

V and J are TRBV27 and TRBJ1-5; D gene uncertain. The germline V and J ends were trimmed by 6 bases and 7 bases, with 10 bases remaining between them. Germline CDR1 reads MNHEY; CDR2 reads SMNVEV (reference sequence). This CDR3 has 12 amino acids. CDR3 nucleotides: TGTGCCAGCAGCCGAGTAGGGCAGCCCCAGCATTTT. This translates into CASSRVGQPQHF.

V is TRBV19 and J is TRBJ2-1; D may be TRBD2 (6 bases). This CDR3 spans 16 amino acids. The germline V gene has CDR1 LNHDA and CDR2 SQIVND (reference sequence). V lost 6 bases and J lost 0, with 15 bases in between. DNA of the CDR3: TGTGCCAGTAGCTACTTGGGGGGAAGCTCCTACAATGAGCAGTTCTTC. Amino acid sequence: CASSYLGGSSYNEQFF. Supplemented by reference TRBV19 and TRBJ2-1, the full variable domain reads DGGITQSPKYLFRKEGQNVTLSCEQNLNHDAMYWYRQDPGQGLRLIYYSQIVNDFQKGDIAEGYSVSREKKESFPLTVTSAQKNPTAFYLCASSYLGGSSYNEQFFGPGTRLTVL.

The CDR3 DNA is TGTGCCAGCAGCTTGCAAGCGGGGCCTACAGATACGCAGTATTTT. Encoded protein: CASSLQAGPTDTQYF. The chain has TRBV5-4 and TRBJ2-3; 7 bases agree with TRBD2. Germline assignment: CDR1 SGHNT and CDR2 YYREEE (reference sequence). The CDR3 loop spans 15 amino acids. Trimming at V came to 1 base and at J to 3 bases, leaving 5 bases not matched to a gene.

The sample holds one count of this clone. The chain combines TRBV19 with TRBJ2-7; D gene ambiguous. V lost 0 bases and J lost 4, with 7 bases in between. CDR1 LNHDA and CDR2 SQIVND come from the germline V gene (reference sequence). The CDR3 has 13 residues. CDR3 DNA: TGTGCCAGTAGTATAGATCAGGCATACGAGCAGTACTTC. Translation gives CASSIDQAYEQYF.

This chain joins TRBV28 and TRBJ2-2; 10 bases agree with TRBD1. Germline CDR1 is MDHEN and CDR2 is SYDVKM. The CDR3 length is 15 residues. The V segment lost 6 bases and the J segment 2 bases; nucleotides outside the gene matches: 3. CDR3 in amino acids: CASSLTGGNTGELFF. The CDR3, as DNA: TGTGCCAGCAGCCTGACAGGGGGCAACACCGGGGAGCTGTTTTTT.

J is TRBJ2-7 and V is TRBV6-5; TRBD1 is a possible D gene (5 bases). CDR3 length: 12 residues. The ends were cut back, 0 bases at V and 5 bases at J, with 5 bases in the middle. Germline V gene lookup returns CDR1 MNHEY and CDR2 SVGAGI. The CDR3 nucleotides read TGTGCCAGCAGTTACTCAGGGGACGAGCAGTACTTC. Protein sequence: CASSYSGDEQYF.

The chain recombines TRBV30 with TRBJ2-3; TRBD2 aligns across 13 bases. CDR3 size: 14 residues. Per germline, CDR1 GTSNPN and CDR2 SVGIG (reference sequence). The CDR3 loop reads CAATSGGRTDTQYF. CDR3 DNA: TGTGCAGCGACTAGCGGGGGGCGGACAGATACGCAGTATTTT.

This clone was counted only a few times. This rearrangement joins TRBV28 to TRBJ2-2; D is unresolved. Trimming stripped 3 bases from V and 7 bases from J, with 15 bases between. This CDR3 has 15 residues. Germline V gene data show CDR1 as MDHEN and CDR2 as SYDVKM. The CDR3 bases are TGTGCCAGCAGTTTTAGGTGGGAAGCTGGCGGGGAGCTGTTTTTT. Its protein is CASSFRWEAGGELFF.

This clone is a singleton in its sample. V usage is TRBV5-5 and J usage is TRBJ2-1; no reliable D call. The CDR3 has 12 amino acids. Trimming shortened V by 1 base and J by 8 bases, and 7 bases separated the two germline ends. Germline assignment: CDR1 SGHKS and CDR2 YYEKEE (reference sequence). The CDR3 here is CASSLSTYEQFF. CDR3 nucleotides: TGTGCCAGCAGCTTGTCAACCTATGAGCAGTTCTTC. Filled out from reference TRBV5-5 and TRBJ2-1, the complete variable domain reads DAGVTQSPTHLIKTRGQQVTLRCSPISGHKSVSWYQQVLGQGPQFIFQYYEKEERGRGNFPDRFSARQFPNYSSELNVNALLLGDSALYLCASSLSTYEQFFGPGTRLTVL.

V gene TRBV18 combines with J gene TRBJ1-2; no clear D gene. Germline V gives CDR1 KGHSH, CDR2 LQKENI. The V gene lost 2 bases and the J gene lost 3 bases, with 10 bases spanning the gap. This CDR3 has 14 residues. The CDR3 loop reads CASSPGPVYYGYTF. The CDR3 DNA reads as TGTGCCAGCTCACCAGGCCCTGTCTACTATGGCTACACCTTC.

V and J are TRBV4-3 and TRBJ2-7; TRBD1 matches 7 bases. The CDR3 contains 15 residues. Trimming took 0 bases from V and 2 from J; bases not matched to a gene: 4. Per germline, CDR1 LGHNA and CDR2 YSLEER. The CDR3 DNA sequence: TGCGCCAGCAGCCAAGATCGGGACAGAACCTACGAGCAGTACTTC. It encodes CASSQDRDRTYEQYF.

The J gene is TRBJ1-3, the V gene TRBV9; no clear D. CDR1 and CDR2 (germline): SGDLS, YYNGEE. This CDR3 has 15 amino acids. Trimming cost V 4 bases and J 1 base, with 12 bases left between them. The CDR3 nucleotides are TGTGCCAGCAGCCCTAGACGATATTCTGGAAACACCATATATTTT. Translated: CASSPRRYSGNTIYF.

The CDR3 region has the DNA TGCGCCCCAGTAGGGGCGTTCTCCTACGAGCAGTACTTC. As protein: CAPVGAFSYEQYF. This chain links TRBV4-3 with TRBJ2-7; the D gene is possibly TRBD1 (5 bases). This CDR3 has 13 amino acids. The germline V gene has CDR1 LGHNA and CDR2 YSLEER. Trimming took 11 bases from V and 0 from J, leaving 14 bases between them.

The chain links TRBV7-2 to TRBJ1-1; D ambiguous. Trimming pared 5 bases from V and 7 bases from J, leaving 11 bases between. Germline V gene lookup returns CDR1 SGHTA and CDR2 FQGNSA. The CDR3 runs to 12 residues. The CDR3 region is CASSQWDFEAFF. The CDR3 DNA reads as TGTGCCAGCAGCCAATGGGATTTTGAAGCTTTCTTT.

This chain links TRBV5-1 with TRBJ2-3; unclear D gene. The CDR3 covers 14 residues. V lost 0 bases and J 2 bases, leaving 7 bases between the germline ends. CDR1 and CDR2 from the germline V gene are SGHRS and YFSETQ. The CDR3: CASSLEGPTDTQYF. The CDR3 nucleotides are TGCGCCAGCAGCTTGGAGGGCCCCACAGATACGCAGTATTTT.

This clone showed up just once. The rearrangement links TRBV18 to TRBJ1-6; 7 nucleotides match TRBD1. The J segment lost 9 bases and the V segment lost 3 bases, leaving 20 bases of the junction unmatched. This CDR3 is 19 amino acids long. Germline V lookup: CDR1 KGHSH, CDR2 LQKENI. The CDR3 is CASSPRIRGQAAEGSPLHF. For the CDR3, the DNA is TGTGCCAGCTCACCTCGCATCCGAGGACAGGCCGCTGAGGGTTCACCCCTCCACTTT.

The rearrangement joins TRBV7-2 to TRBJ1-2; D might be TRBD1 (6 bases). Looked up from germline, CDR1 is SGHTA and CDR2 is FQGNSA. V was cut by 5 bases and J by 4 bases, with 20 bases left in between. CDR3 size: 16 residues. The CDR3 nucleotides are TGTGCCAGCAGCCCTCAGGTGGGGGCGCGTGGCTATGGCTACACCTTC. Translated: CASSPQVGARGYGYTF.

The rearrangement uses TRBV6-5 and TRBJ1-2, with a tentative D call TRBD1 (5 bases). Germline V gene lookup returns CDR1 MNHEY and CDR2 SVGAGI. The germline V and J ends were trimmed by 6 bases and 1 base, with 9 bases remaining between them. The CDR3 extends over 13 amino acids. The CDR3 nucleotides read TGTGCCAGCAGACGGACAATTAACTATGGCTACACCTTC. Translation: CASRRTINYGYTF.

This chain connects TRBV7-9 to TRBJ2-2; 9 bases line up with TRBD1. The length of the CDR3 is 15 residues. Germline trimming cut 5 bases from V and 6 bases from J; bases unmatched to any gene: 7. Per the germline V gene, CDR1 is SEHNR and CDR2 is FQNEAQ (reference sequence). The CDR3 is CASSRGTGSPGELFF. CDR3 bases: TGTGCCAGCAGCCGCGGGACAGGGTCCCCCGGGGAGCTGTTTTTT.

This chain joins TRBV5-1 and TRBJ2-2; TRBD1 matches at 10 bases. With V trimmed by 4 bases and J by 2 bases, 11 bases remained unmatched. The germline CDR1 and CDR2 sequences are SGHRS and YFSETQ. The CDR3 covers 18 residues. The CDR3 reads CASSPNTGTGANTGELFF. Here the CDR3 DNA reads TGCGCCAGCAGCCCCAATACCGGGACAGGGGCTAACACCGGGGAGCTGTTTTTT.

This clone was picked up a small number of times. V and J are TRBV7-3 and TRBJ2-1; tentatively, D is TRBD1 or TRBD2 (5 bases each). The V end was cut by 4 bases, the J end by 0 bases, with 10 bases between. Per the germline V gene, CDR1 is SGHTA and CDR2 is FQGTGA. The CDR3 loop spans 15 amino acids. The CDR3 region is CASSSGTISYNEQFF. CDR3 coding DNA: TGTGCCAGCAGCTCCGGGACGATCTCCTACAATGAGCAGTTCTTC.

This chain uses TRBV6-5 with TRBJ2-7; tentatively, D is TRBD1 (5 bases). The CDR3 loop spans 15 amino acids. The V end was cut by 4 bases, the J end by 5 bases, with 18 bases between. CDR1 and CDR2 from the germline V gene are MNHEY and SVGAGI. CDR3 bases: TGTGCCAGCAGTTCCCTGGGTCAGGGCAACAACGAGCAGTACTTC. Translation gives CASSSLGQGNNEQYF.

This chain uses TRBV5-3 with TRBJ2-3; possibly TRBD2 for D (5 bases). TRBV5-3 counts as an open reading frame of uncertain function. Trimming removed 6 bases from V and 2 bases from J, with 16 bases in between. The CDR3 is 15 residues long. The CDR3 reads CARTSPPGYTDTQYF. The CDR3 bases are TGTGCCAGAACCTCCCCTCCGGGATACACAGATACGCAGTATTTT.